The 10 T cell receptor beta chains presented below share a single source sample, sequenced in a study of blood T cell repertoires in COVID-19. Measured with immunoSEQ multiplex PCR; TCRdb has only the in-frame clones, and not every one. The sample consists of around 150,000 clones, roughly nine tenths of them appearing once. The sequenced sample consisted of peripheral blood. The origin of the receptors is a man aged 18 to 30 with acute or convalescent COVID-19.

This clone was observed a single time. The CDR3 DNA reads as TGTGCCAGCAGTACCCCAGGGTCAGATACGCAGTATTTT. Translation gives CASSTPGSDTQYF. V usage is TRBV25-1 and J usage is TRBJ2-3; TRBD1 is a possible D gene (5 bases). This CDR3 contains 13 residues. V was pared by 5 bases and J by 4 bases, with 10 bases between. CDR1 is MGHDK, CDR2 SYGVNS, per germline.

The chain uses TRBV27 and TRBJ2-1; 12 bases are a match to TRBD1. The germline gives CDR1 MNHEY, CDR2 SMNVEV (reference sequence). The V segment lost 2 bases and the J segment 8 bases; nucleotides outside the gene matches: 7. This CDR3 has 16 amino acids. The CDR3 spells CASSLPGTGGKDEQFF. DNA of the CDR3: TGTGCCAGCAGTTTACCCGGGACAGGGGGCAAGGATGAGCAGTTCTTC.

The chain has TRBV5-1 and TRBJ1-4, with 8 nucleotides matching TRBD1. The CDR3 sequence is 14 residues long. Germline CDR1 and CDR2: SGHRS and YFSETQ. V was pared by 4 bases and J by 5 bases, with 4 bases of the junction left unmatched. The CDR3 spells CASSEDRVNEKLFF. The CDR3 DNA reads TGCGCCAGCAGCGAGGACAGGGTAAATGAAAAACTGTTTTTT. The full variable domain, its missing parts supplied by reference TRBV5-1 and TRBJ1-4, is KAGVTQTPRYLIKTRGQQVTLSCSPISGHRSVSWYQQTPGQGLQFLFEYFSETQRNKGNFPGRFSGRQFSNSRSEMNVSTLELGDSALYLCASSEDRVNEKLFFGSGTQLSVL.

V usage is TRBV29-1 and J usage is TRBJ1-3; no firm D call. The CDR3 runs 13 residues. Trimming left V 4 bases short and J 0 bases short, with 7 bases between. The germline V gene has CDR1 SQVTM and CDR2 ANQGSEA. CDR3 DNA sequence: TGCAGCGTTGCGGGAGACTCTGGAAACACCATATATTTT. The encoded protein is CSVAGDSGNTIYF.

The rearrangement links TRBV7-2 to TRBJ2-3; D might be TRBD2 (5 bases). V dropped 5 bases and J dropped 0 bases, with 15 bases sitting between them. The CDR3 sequence is 16 residues long. The germline V gene has CDR1 SGHTA and CDR2 FQGNSA. The CDR3 sequence: CASSRRLLTSTDTQYF. DNA of the CDR3: TGTGCCAGCAGCCGGAGACTATTAACTAGCACAGATACGCAGTATTTT.

V is TRBV2 and J is TRBJ1-2, with 7 positions matching TRBD1. This CDR3 is 14 amino acids long. Germline CDR1 is SNHLY and CDR2 is FYNNEI. Trimming took 2 bases from V and 2 from J; bases not matched to a gene: 2. CDR3 coding DNA: TGTGCCAGCAGTGAATCAGGGGGAAACTATGGCTACACCTTC. It specifies CASSESGGNYGYTF.

This clone came up once. V usage is TRBV27 and J usage is TRBJ2-1; 8 nucleotides match TRBD2. The CDR3 runs 17 residues. Germline V CDR1 and CDR2: MNHEY, SMNVEV (reference sequence). J lost 4 bases, V lost 6 bases, and 14 bases had no gene match. The CDR3 bases are TGTGCCAGCAGCCTCTTCCGGAGCGGGGGAGGATACAATGAGCAGTTCTTC. This sequence encodes CASSLFRSGGGYNEQFF.

This chain joins TRBV18 and TRBJ1-2, with 8 bases identical to TRBD1. With V trimmed by 6 bases and J by 4 bases, 16 bases remained unmatched. The CDR3 has 17 residues. Germline-derived CDR1 and CDR2 are KGHSH and LQKENI. CDR3 nucleotides: TGTGCCAGCTCGCGGGGGCAGGGGGCAGGTTCGAGCTATGGCTACACCTTC. Amino acids: CASSRGQGAGSSYGYTF.

The rearrangement joins TRBV10-2 to TRBJ1-4, with 8 bases matching TRBD1. CDR1 is WSHSY and CDR2 is SAAADI in the germline V gene. J was trimmed by 13 bases and V by 2 bases; bases with no gene match: 9. CDR3 length: 14 residues. The CDR3 DNA is TGCGCCAGCAGTGAGAGTGGGACAGGACTGGCACTGTTTTTT. It is translated as CASSESGTGLALFF.

This clone has only a few counts. This sequence joins TRBV5-8 and TRBJ1-4, with 7 bases lining up with TRBD1. The junction had 9 bases not matched to a gene; V was cut back by 5 bases and J by 8 bases. Germline loops: CDR1 SGHTS, CDR2 YDEGEE. CDR3 size: 14 residues. CDR3 sequence: CASREQGPREKLFF. The CDR3 coding sequence is TGTGCCAGCAGGGAACAGGGGCCGCGGGAAAAACTGTTTTTT.